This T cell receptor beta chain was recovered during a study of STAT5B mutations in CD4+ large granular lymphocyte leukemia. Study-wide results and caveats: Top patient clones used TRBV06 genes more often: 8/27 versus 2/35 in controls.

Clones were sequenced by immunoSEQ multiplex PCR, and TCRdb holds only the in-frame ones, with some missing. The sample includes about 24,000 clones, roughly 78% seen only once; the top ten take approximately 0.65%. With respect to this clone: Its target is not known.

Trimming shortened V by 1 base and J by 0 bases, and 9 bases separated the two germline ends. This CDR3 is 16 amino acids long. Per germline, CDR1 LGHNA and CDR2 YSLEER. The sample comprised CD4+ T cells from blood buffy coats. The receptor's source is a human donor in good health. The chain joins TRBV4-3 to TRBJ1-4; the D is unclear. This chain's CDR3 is CASSQGQTPTNEKLFF. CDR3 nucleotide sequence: TGCGCCAGCAGCCAAGGCCAGACCCCAACTAATGAAAAACTGTTTTTT.